This TCR beta chain was captured by sequencing in a study of CD8 T cells in ankylosing spondylitis (TCRdb year 2017). About the investigation overall: T cell receptor beta repertoires were profiled in healthy donors and ankylosing spondylitis patients so that disease-linked TCR variants could be found. The full study cohort comprised approximately 23 ankylosing spondylitis patients and roughly 110 healthy donors. Peripheral blood samples were taken, and synovial fluid was additionally collected from ankylosing spondylitis patients.

Results and caveats for the whole study, not just this receptor: Some motif variants had previously been reported in the synovial fluid and blood of reactive arthritis patients, which suggests shared mechanisms of disease initiation. A CD8+ phenotype was shown by the disease-linked clones, which were found at relatively low frequencies in peripheral blood. According to the report, matched synovial fluid samples from ankylosing spondylitis patients were significantly enriched for the disease-linked clones. Blood from ankylosing spondylitis patients appeared to be characterized by a TCR beta motif made up of eight highly homologous amino acid variants.

The sample was run on an Illumina HiSeq 2500. Quantitative 5'-RACE with molecular barcodes was used to prepare TCR beta libraries. As for how the authors treated the data: A new computational method, built on a probabilistic model of VDJ rearrangement, was used to identify disease-linked TCR variants. In TCRdb, the public reads were trimmed at Q25 with fastp and aligned with MiXCR, with productive beta chains retained. Under each unique CDR3 protein, matching rows form one entry showing the most common genes and DNA. In this record, the V and J calls reflect TCRdb's handling and not the investigators' own analysis. Recorded for this sample are around 300,000 distinct CDR3 sequences; 11% of them occurred a single time. The ten biggest clones cover around 8.4% of the sample. Ten or more counts support this clonotype. Its antigen remains unidentified. Per-base qualities were not stored, and no clone one base away is much larger.

Source material: blood, either unsorted or a sorted T cell fraction (not recorded which). This receptor was identified in a female donor with ankylosing spondylitis or in good health (not recorded which).

The CDR3 has the sequence CASSYTGGSEETQYF. The DNA sequence is given as TGTGCCAGCAGCTACACAGGGGGAAGTGAAGAGACCCAGTACTTC. The V and J genes are TRBV5-6 and TRBJ2-5; TRBD1 aligns with 8 central bases. V is trimmed back by 3 bases and J by 3 bases, and the junction contains 7 bases that no gene match accounts for. Spanning cysteine to phenylalanine, the CDR3 consists of 15 amino acids. The entry retains the CDR3 DNA only, 45 bases that are in frame from base 1. The germline V gene sets CDR1 to SGHDT and CDR2 to YYEEEE.